One sample yielded the 32 T cell receptor beta chains listed below, sequenced in a study of blood T cell repertoires in COVID-19. Clones were read by immunoSEQ multiplex PCR, and TCRdb kept only the in-frame ones, dropping some. Of about 47,000 clones listed, roughly 80% are singletons. The sample was peripheral blood. The receptors originated from a man between 60 and 75 years old with acute or convalescent COVID-19.

The rearrangement joins TRBV9 to TRBJ1-1; TRBD1 aligns across 9 bases. The germline gives CDR1 SGDLS, CDR2 YYNGEE. This CDR3 spans 17 amino acids. Germline trimming cut 0 bases from V and 3 bases from J; bases unmatched to any gene: 9. The CDR3 bases are TGTGCCAGCAGCGTAGAACCGGGACAGGGCGGGTACACTGAAGCTTTCTTT. Translated, it gives CASSVEPGQGGYTEAFF.

This chain uses TRBV5-1 with TRBJ2-7, with 8 bases aligning to TRBD1. The V and J ends lost 0 bases and 2 bases, in that order; junction bases with no gene match: 4. This CDR3 has 15 residues. Germline V gene lookup returns CDR1 SGHRS and CDR2 YFSETQ. The DNA of the CDR3 is TGCGCCAGCAGCTTGGGGACAGGGCGTACCTACGAGCAGTACTTC. It translates to CASSLGTGRTYEQYF.

V gene TRBV7-2 combines with J gene TRBJ2-3, with 7 bases identical to TRBD2. Germline V gene sequence: CDR1 SGHTA, CDR2 FQGNSA. Trimming at V came to 4 bases and at J to 7 bases, leaving 8 bases not matched to a gene. This CDR3 has 14 amino acids. As DNA, the CDR3 is TGTGCCAGCAGCTCTCGAGCGGGACCCAATACGCAGTATTTT. It yields the protein CASSSRAGPNTQYF.

The chain employs TRBV5-1 and TRBJ2-7; the match to TRBD1 covers 10 bases. V shed 0 bases and J 2 bases; nucleotides not matched to a gene: 2. Per germline, CDR1 SGHRS and CDR2 YFSETQ. The CDR3 is 15 residues long. CDR3 in amino acids: CASSLEGQGPYEQYF. Here the CDR3 DNA reads TGCGCCAGCAGCTTGGAGGGACAGGGGCCCTACGAGCAGTACTTC.

The gene calls are TRBV10-2 and TRBJ1-1; the match to TRBD1 covers 8 bases. Germline V CDR1 and CDR2: WSHSY, SAAADI. This CDR3 spans 15 amino acids. With 2 bases clipped from V and 4 bases from J, the junction kept 6 bases outside the gene matches. The CDR3 nucleotides read TGCGCCAGCAGTGAGACAGGGGGATGGGGCACTGAAGCTTTCTTT. Translation gives CASSETGGWGTEAFF.

This chain connects TRBV5-4 to TRBJ2-7; TRBD2 is a possible D gene (7 bases). Trimming shortened V by 4 bases and J by 6 bases, and 11 bases separated the two germline ends. Germline V CDR1 and CDR2: SGHNT, YYREEE (reference sequence). This CDR3 comprises 12 residues. CDR3 in DNA: TGTGCCAGCAGCCTGGGAGGGGGCGAGCAGTACTTC. Its translation is CASSLGGGEQYF.

This chain joins TRBV5-1 and TRBJ2-7, with 8 bases aligning to TRBD2. The CDR3 runs to 15 residues. After removal of 2 bases from V and 1 base from J, the junction contained 5 bases not matched to a gene. The germline V gene has CDR1 SGHRS and CDR2 YFSETQ. The chain's CDR3 is CASSLQGLGSYEQYF. CDR3 nucleotide sequence: TGCGCCAGCAGCTTACAGGGACTAGGGTCCTACGAGCAGTACTTC.

The chain joins TRBV12-2 to TRBJ2-4; the table calls TRBD1, which could not be checked here. TRBV12-2 is noted as a pseudogene. This CDR3 has 17 residues. The CDR3 DNA is TGTGCAAGTCGCTTAGTGGGGACAGGGGGCTCCAAAAACATTCAGTACTTC. Translating it yields CASRLVGTGGSKNIQYF.

V gene TRBV11-3 combines with J gene TRBJ1-1; D might be TRBD1 (6 bases). The CDR3 runs 13 residues. Per the germline V gene, CDR1 is SGHNT and CDR2 is YENEEA. Trimming cost V 0 bases and J 6 bases, with 8 bases left between them. The CDR3 DNA follows: TGTGCCAGCAGCTTAGAGACAGGATCTGAAGCTTTCTTT. It specifies CASSLETGSEAFF. The full variable domain, completed using reference TRBV11-3 and TRBJ1-1, is EAGVVQSPRYKIIEKKQPVAFWCNPISGHNTLYWYLQNLGQGPELLIRYENEEAVDDSQLPKDRFSAERLKGVDSTLKIQPAELGDSAVYLCASSLETGSEAFFGQGTRLTVV.

The chain recombines TRBV4-3 with TRBJ2-5, with D hard to call. Trimming removed 1 base from V and 1 base from J, with 10 bases in between. This CDR3 is 15 amino acids long. Germline V gives CDR1 LGHNA, CDR2 YSLEER. The CDR3 reads CASSQAHSTQETQYF. The CDR3 DNA sequence: TGCGCCAGCAGCCAAGCTCACAGTACCCAAGAGACCCAGTACTTC.

This sequence joins TRBV3-1 (or the pseudogene TRBV3-2) and TRBJ1-2, with unresolved D. CDR3 length: 14 amino acids. The germline V and J ends were trimmed by 1 base and 8 bases, with 14 bases remaining between them. Germline loops: CDR1 LGHDT, CDR2 YNNKEL (reference sequence). CDR3 in amino acids: CASSQGRGRGGYTF. Here the CDR3 DNA reads TGTGCCAGCAGCCAAGGGCGGGGTCGCGGAGGCTACACCTTC.

The V call is TRBV7-9, the J call TRBJ1-4, with 8 bases matching TRBD1. Germline V gene data show CDR1 as SEHNR and CDR2 as FQNEAQ (reference sequence). Trimming at V came to 5 bases and at J to 0 bases, leaving 11 bases not matched to a gene. The CDR3 length is 18 residues. CDR3 nucleotides: TGTGCCAGCAGCCCGCGGACAGGGACCCTGGCAACTAATGAAAAACTGTTTTTT. This codes for CASSPRTGTLATNEKLFF.

The chain joins TRBV5-1 to TRBJ1-1; 9 bases are shared with TRBD1. The ends lost 4 bases at V and 5 bases at J; junction bases unmatched: 15. CDR3 size: 17 residues. CDR1 and CDR2 from the germline V gene are SGHRS and YFSETQ. CDR3 in DNA: TGCGCCAGCAGCGGGAGGGGACAGGGCATCGGGGGGACTGAAGCTTTCTTT. Its protein product is CASSGRGQGIGGTEAFF.

The chain employs TRBV11-2 and TRBJ2-5, with D possibly TRBD2 on 6 matching bases. CDR1 SGHAT and CDR2 FQNNGV come from the germline V gene. The CDR3 is 15 amino acids. V lost 6 bases and J lost 2, with 16 bases in between. The CDR3 region is CASRYPGLGQETQYF. The DNA of the CDR3 is TGTGCCAGCAGGTATCCGGGACTCGGACAAGAGACCCAGTACTTC.

The DNA for the CDR3 is TGTGCCAGTACGGGGGACAGTAGCAATCAGCCCCAGCATTTT. Translated: CASTGDSSNQPQHF. This chain uses TRBV19 with TRBJ1-5; 7 bases agree with TRBD1. Germline CDR1 and CDR2: LNHDA and SQIVND (reference sequence). This CDR3 is 14 amino acids long. Trimming removed 7 bases from V and 0 bases from J; junction bases left unmatched: 3.

The chain joins TRBV27 to TRBJ2-7; D ambiguous. V gave up 0 bases and J gave up 0 bases, with 6 bases separating them. CDR1 MNHEY and CDR2 SMNVEV come from the germline V gene (reference sequence). This CDR3 region has 14 residues. In DNA form, the CDR3 reads TGTGCCAGCAGTTTATCCCCCAGCTCCTACGAGCAGTACTTC. Translated, it gives CASSLSPSSYEQYF.

This clone was counted only a few times. The chain couples TRBV12-5 to TRBJ1-3; a weak D match, TRBD1 (5 bases). The CDR3 consists of 13 residues. V lost 3 bases and J lost 4, with 7 bases in between. Germline V CDR1 and CDR2: LGHNT, FRNRAP. The CDR3 DNA reads TGTGCTAGTGGTTTTTCAGGGGGAAACACCATATATTTT. Translation gives CASGFSGGNTIYF.

The chain links TRBV18 to TRBJ2-7, with TRBD2 matching over 9 bases. Germline V lookup: CDR1 KGHSH, CDR2 LQKENI. Trimming at V came to 0 bases and at J to 4 bases, leaving 1 base not matched to a gene. The CDR3 has 14 residues. In DNA, the CDR3 is TGTGCCAGCTCACCACCGGCGGGGGGGTACGAGCAGTACTTC. It yields the protein CASSPPAGGYEQYF.

This rearrangement joins TRBV19 to TRBJ1-4; 11 bases are a match to TRBD1. In germline, CDR1 is LNHDA, CDR2 SQIVND (reference sequence). The V segment lost 7 bases and the J segment 7 bases; nucleotides outside the gene matches: 5. The CDR3 has 14 amino acids. This CDR3 reads CASTVGQGAEKLFF. CDR3 DNA sequence: TGTGCCAGTACCGTAGGACAGGGGGCTGAAAAACTGTTTTTT.

The chain recombines TRBV6-2 or TRBV6-3 with TRBJ2-1, with D unresolved. Germline V gene lookup returns CDR1 MNHEY and CDR2 SVGEGT. Trimming removed 6 bases from V and 4 bases from J, with 16 bases in between. The CDR3 extends over 15 amino acids. The CDR3 region is CASSPTLGIYNEQFF. The CDR3, as DNA: TGTGCCAGCAGCCCCACCCTAGGTATATACAATGAGCAGTTCTTC.

The chain couples TRBV24-1 to TRBJ2-1; weak D call: TRBD1 (5 bases). CDR3 length: 14 residues. Germline V gives CDR1 KGHDR, CDR2 SFDVKD. Trimming took 2 bases from V and 6 from J, leaving 10 bases between them. The CDR3 loop reads CATSDSTAINEQFF. The CDR3 DNA reads as TGTGCCACCAGTGATTCGACAGCCATCAATGAGCAGTTCTTC.

The CDR3 DNA follows: TGTGCCAGCAAGTTCAGGGCGAACACTGAAGCTTTCTTT. Encoded protein: CASKFRANTEAFF. The chain uses TRBV27 and TRBJ1-1; weak D call: TRBD1 (5 bases). The CDR3 consists of 13 residues. Trimming stripped 7 bases from V and 1 base from J, with 10 bases between. The germline gives CDR1 MNHEY, CDR2 SMNVEV (reference sequence).

The V call is TRBV10-3, the J call TRBJ1-1, with 9 bases matching TRBD1. The CDR3 sequence is 14 residues long. The V gene's germline CDR1 is ENHRY and CDR2 SYGVKD. V trimming: 3 bases; J trimming: 6 bases; junction bases outside the gene matches: 5. CDR3 nucleotide sequence: TGTGCCATCAGTGACCCTCGACAGGGGGCTGAAGCTTTCTTT. Translation: CAISDPRQGAEAFF.

The rearrangement joins TRBV4-3 to TRBJ1-1; the D is unclear. In germline, CDR1 is LGHNA, CDR2 YSLEER. V was cut by 0 bases and J by 4 bases, with 9 bases left in between. The CDR3 is 14 residues long. This chain's CDR3 is CASSQDPGSTEAFF. In nucleotides, the CDR3 is TGCGCCAGCAGCCAAGATCCGGGGTCCACTGAAGCTTTCTTT.

The chain uses TRBV19 and TRBJ1-1; D may be TRBD1 (6 bases). The CDR3 is 13 residues long. Germline lookup yields CDR1 LNHDA and CDR2 SQIVND (reference sequence). Trimming stripped 5 bases from V and 4 bases from J, with 11 bases between. The CDR3 DNA follows: TGTGCCAGTAGTGGGAGGGGGAGCACTGAAGCTTTCTTT. It codes for CASSGRGSTEAFF.

The chain couples TRBV18 to TRBJ1-4, with TRBD1 identical over 7 bases. Germline CDR1 KGHSH, CDR2 LQKENI. This CDR3 has 16 amino acids. The V segment lost 2 bases and the J segment 10 bases; nucleotides outside the gene matches: 13. The CDR3 region has the DNA TGTGCCAGCTCACCATCTTCACAGGGGATAGCTGCAAAACTGTTTTTT. Protein: CASSPSSQGIAAKLFF.

The V call is TRBV21-1, the J call TRBJ2-3; the table's D call TRBD1 went unverified against the DNA. TRBV21-1 is a pseudogene. The CDR3 spans 15 residues. In DNA form, the CDR3 reads TGTGCCAGCAACCCCGGGACACCCAGCACAGATACGCAGTATTTT. This gives the protein CASNPGTPSTDTQYF.

In this sample, this clone turned up a few times. The CDR3 loop is CAISESREPNQPQHF. The CDR3 DNA follows: TGTGCCATCAGTGAGTCGAGGGAACCCAATCAGCCCCAGCATTTT. J is TRBJ1-5 and V is TRBV10-3, with D unclear. Germline V lookup: CDR1 ENHRY, CDR2 SYGVKD. This CDR3 has 15 residues. Trimming removed 0 bases from V and 3 bases from J, with 9 bases in between.

The chain couples TRBV6-5 to TRBJ2-3; D unresolved. V was trimmed by 2 bases and J by 0 bases, leaving 6 bases between them. The CDR3 runs to 14 residues. Per the germline V gene, CDR1 is MNHEY and CDR2 is SVGAGI. The CDR3 DNA reads as TGTGCCAGCAGTTACAAACGGAGCACAGATACGCAGTATTTT. Its translation is CASSYKRSTDTQYF.

V gene TRBV12-3 or TRBV12-4 combines with J gene TRBJ1-1; 9 positions match TRBD1. The CDR3 totals 13 residues. V trimming: 10 bases; J trimming: 7 bases; junction bases outside the gene matches: 10. CDR3 residues: CATTEQGAGEAFF. Here the CDR3 DNA reads TGTGCCACTACAGAACAGGGGGCCGGTGAAGCTTTCTTT.

This clone occurred many times. The gene calls are TRBV5-4 and TRBJ1-1, with 7 bases matching TRBD1. V lost 4 bases to trimming and J lost 8 bases; unmatched junction nucleotides: 14. This CDR3 is built from 15 residues. Germline V gene sequence: CDR1 SGHNT, CDR2 YYREEE (reference sequence). CDR3 region: CASSLAGGRLGEAFF. The CDR3 bases are TGTGCCAGCAGCCTGGCAGGGGGACGCTTGGGAGAAGCTTTCTTT. The full variable domain, rest sourced from reference TRBV5-4 and TRBJ1-1, is ETGVTQSPTHLIKTRGQQVTLRCSSQSGHNTVSWYQQALGQGPQFIFQYYREEENGRGNFPPRFSGLQFPNYSSELNVNALELDDSALYLCASSLAGGRLGEAFFGQGTRLTVV.

This rearrangement joins TRBV6-1 to TRBJ1-5, with 9 bases that match TRBD1. The germline CDR1 and CDR2 sequences are MNHNS and SASEGT. Trimming at V came to 0 bases and at J to 4 bases, leaving 10 bases not matched to a gene. This CDR3 is built from 18 residues. CDR3 DNA: TGTGCCAGCAGTGAAGCGCTCGGACAGGGGCGGTGGAATCAGCCCCAGCATTTT. Translated, it gives CASSEALGQGRWNQPQHF.